The 25 T cell receptor beta chains reported below all come from one sample, sequenced in a study of T cell responses to AZD1222 COVID-19 vaccine. Using immunoSEQ multiplex PCR, the repertoire was profiled, and TCRdb retains in-frame clones only, with some absent. Here the sample spans around 80,000 clones, 80% to 90% being singletons. Specimen: peripheral blood, collected 28 days after the second AZD1222 dose. The receptors originated from an adult who received the AZD1222 COVID-19 vaccine.

The chain uses TRBV2 and TRBJ1-5; 11 bases match TRBD1. The CDR3 runs 14 residues. Germline V lookup: CDR1 SNHLY, CDR2 FYNNEI. The V segment lost 6 bases and the J segment 7 bases; nucleotides outside the gene matches: 5. In DNA form, the CDR3 reads TGTGCCAGCAGCGGGACAGGGGGTATCCAGCCCCAGCATTTT. It encodes CASSGTGGIQPQHF.

The V call is TRBV6-6, the J call TRBJ1-1; D possibly corresponds to TRBD1 (5 bases). V lost 7 bases, J lost 2 bases, and 17 bases lay in between. This CDR3 has 15 residues. Germline CDR1 reads MNHNY; CDR2 reads SVGAGI (reference sequence). Here the CDR3 reads CASTPPKGPNTEAFF. Written as DNA, the CDR3 is TGTGCCAGCACCCCGCCCAAGGGACCAAACACTGAAGCTTTCTTT.

The V gene is TRBV6-1, the J gene TRBJ1-5; D call uncertain. This CDR3 is 13 amino acids long. The V gene lost 1 base and the J gene lost 6 bases, with 7 bases spanning the gap. Looked up from germline, CDR1 is MNHNS and CDR2 is SASEGT. The CDR3 sequence is CASSEGLGQPQHF. CDR3 nucleotides: TGTGCCAGCAGTGAAGGCTTGGGTCAGCCCCAGCATTTT.

The CDR3 region is CSVDGTGAGELFF. CDR3 bases: TGCAGCGTTGACGGGACAGGGGCCGGGGAGCTGTTTTTT. This chain links TRBV29-1 with TRBJ2-2; 10 bases are a match to TRBD1. CDR1 SQVTM and CDR2 ANQGSEA come from the germline V gene. V was clipped by 3 bases and J by 6 bases; unmatched bases: 1. The CDR3 is 13 residues long.

In its sample, this clone was seen a few times. The CDR3 DNA is TGTGCCAGCGGGCTGGGAAGGCTAGGGGACACTGAAGCTTTCTTT. Its translation: CASGLGRLGDTEAFF. J is TRBJ1-1 and V is TRBV28; D is possibly TRBD1 (5 bases). CDR1 and CDR2 (germline): MDHEN, SYDVKM. The V gene lost 8 bases and the J gene lost 3 bases, with 19 bases spanning the gap. The CDR3 extends over 15 amino acids.

V usage is TRBV14 and J usage is TRBJ1-5; tentatively, D is TRBD1 (5 bases). The germline gives CDR1 SGHDN, CDR2 FVKESK. The CDR3 length is 13 residues. V was pared by 4 bases and J by 4 bases, with 8 bases between. The CDR3 is CASSRAGNQPQHF. CDR3 nucleotides: TGTGCCAGCAGCCGAGCAGGGAATCAGCCCCAGCATTTT.

The chain combines TRBV10-3 with TRBJ2-7, with 9 bases aligning to TRBD1. V trimming: 6 bases; J trimming: 0 bases; junction bases outside the gene matches: 12. CDR3 size: 17 residues. Germline V gives CDR1 ENHRY, CDR2 SYGVKD. The chain's CDR3 is CAIRPTGGGQGSYEQYF. DNA of the CDR3: TGTGCCATCAGACCTACTGGGGGGGGACAGGGCTCCTACGAGCAGTACTTC.

The chain carries TRBV9 and TRBJ2-3; TRBD1 aligns across 8 bases. The length of the CDR3 is 17 residues. The trim removed 0 bases at V and 7 bases at J, leaving 13 bases unmatched. CDR1 and CDR2 from the germline V gene are SGDLS and YYNGEE. The CDR3: CASSVVETGVSSYTQYF. The CDR3 nucleotides read TGTGCCAGCAGCGTAGTGGAGACAGGGGTTTCGAGTTATACGCAGTATTTT.

The rearrangement joins TRBV6-5 to TRBJ1-1; D unclear. In germline, CDR1 is MNHEY, CDR2 SVGAGI. CDR3 length: 13 residues. Trimming left V 4 bases short and J 5 bases short, with 11 bases between. The CDR3 coding sequence is TGTGCCAGCAGTTTAGGAAGGGAAACTGAAGCTTTCTTT. Residues: CASSLGRETEAFF.

The rearrangement links TRBV18 to TRBJ1-1, with 8 bases lining up with TRBD1. The CDR3 is made up of 14 amino acids. Looked up from germline, CDR1 is KGHSH and CDR2 is LQKENI. V was clipped by 8 bases and J by 5 bases; unmatched bases: 10. The CDR3 loop is CASRESRGHTEAFF. DNA for the CDR3: TGTGCCAGCCGGGAGTCCAGGGGGCATACTGAAGCTTTCTTT.

This chain's CDR3 is CASSLGDRRTEAFF. In DNA, the CDR3 is TGTGCCAGCAGCTTAGGGGACAGGAGAACTGAAGCTTTCTTT. This chain joins TRBV11-2 and TRBJ1-1, with TRBD1 matching 8 bases. The CDR3 extends over 14 amino acids. CDR1 is SGHAT, CDR2 FQNNGV, per germline. V trimming: 1 base; J trimming: 5 bases; junction bases outside the gene matches: 3.

The CDR3 nucleotides are TGCGCCAGCAGTGTTAGTGGCCCCCTCCACTTT. It translates to CASSVSGPLHF. V and J are TRBV10-2 and TRBJ1-6; D is undetermined. Trimming pared 4 bases from V and 13 bases from J, leaving 8 bases between. Germline loops: CDR1 WSHSY, CDR2 SAAADI. This CDR3 spans 11 amino acids.

V and J are TRBV19 and TRBJ1-2; D perhaps matches TRBD1 (5 bases). V lost 7 bases and J lost 7, with 22 bases in between. The length of the CDR3 is 15 residues. Germline V CDR1 and CDR2: LNHDA, SQIVND (reference sequence). This chain's CDR3 is CASTPGRELVFGYTF. Written as DNA, the CDR3 is TGTGCCAGTACCCCTGGCAGGGAGTTGGTTTTTGGCTACACCTTC. The full variable domain, with the rest looked up from reference TRBV19 and TRBJ1-2, is DGGITQSPKYLFRKEGQNVTLSCEQNLNHDAMYWYRQDPGQGLRLIYYSQIVNDFQKGDIAEGYSVSREKKESFPLTVTSAQKNPTAFYLCASTPGRELVFGYTFGSGTRLTVV.

This clone was seen just once. The V call is TRBV5-1, the J call TRBJ2-7; D gene uncertain. V lost 0 bases and J lost 0, with 19 bases in between. The CDR3 contains 18 residues. Germline-derived CDR1 and CDR2 are SGHRS and YFSETQ. As DNA, the CDR3 is TGCGCCAGCAGCTTGGGGCAGGCCATGAAGTTAGACTCCTACGAGCAGTACTTC. Its protein is CASSLGQAMKLDSYEQYF.

This chain joins TRBV5-1 and TRBJ1-4; tentatively, D is TRBD1 (5 bases). V was clipped by 4 bases and J by 5 bases, with 12 bases between them. Germline V CDR1 and CDR2: SGHRS, YFSETQ. There are 14 residues in the CDR3. The CDR3 sequence: CASSAGSRNEKLFF. In DNA form, the CDR3 reads TGCGCCAGCAGCGCAGGGAGTAGGAATGAAAAACTGTTTTTT.

This rearrangement joins TRBV30 to TRBJ2-3; D may correspond to TRBD1 or TRBD2 (5 bases each). This CDR3 is built from 13 residues. Trimming stripped 2 bases from V and 0 bases from J, with 6 bases between. Germline loops: CDR1 GTSNPN, CDR2 SVGIG (reference sequence). CDR3 bases: TGTGCCTGGAGTCGGGACAGCACAGATACGCAGTATTTT. Protein: CAWSRDSTDTQYF.

The chain has TRBV11-1 and TRBJ2-1; D is possibly TRBD2 (6 bases). Trimming removed 4 bases at V and 8 bases at J, with 9 bases between. CDR1 is SGHAT, CDR2 FQDESV, per germline (reference sequence). CDR3 size: 12 residues. The chain's CDR3 is CASSSGGHEQFF. The CDR3 DNA sequence: TGTGCCAGCAGCTCCGGGGGTCATGAGCAGTTCTTC.

The CDR3: CASSLIPPAYNEQFF. The CDR3 DNA follows: TGTGCCAGCAGCCTGATTCCCCCGGCCTACAATGAGCAGTTCTTC. The chain uses TRBV27 and TRBJ2-1; D remains unclear. Trimming shortened V by 6 bases and J by 2 bases, and 14 bases separated the two germline ends. The germline V gene encodes CDR1 MNHEY and CDR2 SMNVEV (reference sequence). The CDR3 contains 15 residues.

The chain recombines TRBV28 with TRBJ1-5, with a possible D match to TRBD1 (6 bases). The CDR3 totals 14 residues. V lost 7 bases, J lost 4 bases, and 14 bases lay in between. Germline-derived CDR1 and CDR2 are MDHEN and SYDVKM. Here the CDR3 reads CASTSRGGNQPQHF. The DNA of the CDR3 is TGTGCCAGCACTTCTAGGGGGGGGAATCAGCCCCAGCATTTT. The whole variable domain, remainder taken from reference TRBV28 and TRBJ1-5, is DVKVTQSSRYLVKRTGEKVFLECVQDMDHENMFWYRQDPGLGLRLIYFSYDVKMKEKGDIPEGYSVSREKKERFSLILESASTNQTSMYLCASTSRGGNQPQHFGDGTRLSIL.

The chain links TRBV5-4 to TRBJ1-2; a weak D match, TRBD1 (6 bases). The CDR3 is made up of 13 amino acids. Between the trimmed V and J ends, which lost 1 base and 9 bases, there was a span of 13 bases. Germline-derived CDR1 and CDR2 are SGHNT and YYREEE (reference sequence). CDR3 protein: CASSLSGGGRYTF. The CDR3 coding sequence is TGTGCCAGCAGCTTGTCGGGGGGCGGTCGCTACACCTTC.

This chain joins TRBV27 and TRBJ2-1, with TRBD1 matching 9 bases. Germline CDR1 is MNHEY and CDR2 is SMNVEV (reference sequence). Trimming removed 7 bases from V and 5 bases from J; junction bases left unmatched: 9. The CDR3 spans 15 residues. The CDR3 spells CASTLRGQGNNEQFF. The CDR3 DNA follows: TGTGCCAGCACCCTAAGGGGACAGGGAAACAATGAGCAGTTCTTC.

J is TRBJ2-1 and V is TRBV19; D is perhaps TRBD2 (5 bases). Trimming stripped 5 bases from V and 12 bases from J, with 23 bases between. CDR3 length equals 15 residues. The germline gives CDR1 LNHDA, CDR2 SQIVND (reference sequence). The CDR3 reads CASSSSSSFNNRQFF. CDR3 sequence (DNA): TGTGCCAGTAGTTCTAGCTCCTCCTTCAACAATCGGCAGTTCTTC.

The sample holds one count of this clone. The J gene is TRBJ2-1, the V gene TRBV5-4; the D gene is possibly TRBD2 (5 bases). CDR1 is SGHNT and CDR2 is YYREEE in the germline V gene (reference sequence). This CDR3 is built from 15 residues. V lost 0 bases to trimming and J lost 5 bases, with 12 bases between them. The CDR3: CASSLGLAQHNEQFF. The CDR3 DNA is TGTGCCAGCAGCTTGGGCCTAGCACAACACAATGAGCAGTTCTTC. The variable domain in full, completed from reference TRBV5-4 and TRBJ2-1, reads ETGVTQSPTHLIKTRGQQVTLRCSSQSGHNTVSWYQQALGQGPQFIFQYYREEENGRGNFPPRFSGLQFPNYSSELNVNALELDDSALYLCASSLGLAQHNEQFFGPGTRLTVL.

This clone was counted between two and nine times. CDR3 nucleotides: TGTGCCATCAACGGGGCAGGGACCGGGGAGCTGTTTTTT. Protein: CAINGAGTGELFF. This chain links TRBV10-3 with TRBJ2-2, with D possibly being TRBD1 or TRBD2 (5 bases each). This CDR3 has 13 residues. V gave up 7 bases and J gave up 5 bases, with 11 bases separating them. Germline loops: CDR1 ENHRY, CDR2 SYGVKD.

The chain recombines TRBV9 with TRBJ2-2; D unclear. V was shortened by 4 bases and J by 10 bases, with 14 bases between the two germline ends. CDR1 SGDLS and CDR2 YYNGEE come from the germline V gene. The CDR3 is 13 amino acids. CDR3 nucleotide sequence: TGTGCCAGCAGCTTAGAAGGGCCGACGGAGCTGTTTTTT. Translating it yields CASSLEGPTELFF.